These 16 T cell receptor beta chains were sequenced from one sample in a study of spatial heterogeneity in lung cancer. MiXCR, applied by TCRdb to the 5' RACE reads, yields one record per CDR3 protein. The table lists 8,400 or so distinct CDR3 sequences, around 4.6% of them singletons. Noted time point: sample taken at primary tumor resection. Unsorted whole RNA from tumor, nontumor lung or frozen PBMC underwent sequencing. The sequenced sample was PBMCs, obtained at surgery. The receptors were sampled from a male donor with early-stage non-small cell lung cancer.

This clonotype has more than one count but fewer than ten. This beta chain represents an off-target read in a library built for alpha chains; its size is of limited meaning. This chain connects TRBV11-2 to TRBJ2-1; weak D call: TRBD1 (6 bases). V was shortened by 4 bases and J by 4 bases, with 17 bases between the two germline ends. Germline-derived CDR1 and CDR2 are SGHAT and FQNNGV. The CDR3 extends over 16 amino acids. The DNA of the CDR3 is TGTGCCAGCAGCTCCAGGACAGAACTCGCATACAATGAGCAGTTCTTC. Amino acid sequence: CASSSRTELAYNEQFF.

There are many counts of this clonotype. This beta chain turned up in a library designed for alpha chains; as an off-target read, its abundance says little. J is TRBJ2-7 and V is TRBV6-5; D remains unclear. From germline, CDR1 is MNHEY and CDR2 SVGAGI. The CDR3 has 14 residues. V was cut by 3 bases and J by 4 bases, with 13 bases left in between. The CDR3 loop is CASSYTILGYEQYF. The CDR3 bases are TGTGCCAGCAGTTATACTATTCTCGGATACGAGCAGTACTTC.

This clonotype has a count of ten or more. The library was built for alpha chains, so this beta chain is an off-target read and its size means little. The CDR3: CASSLGWTTITTYNEQFF. In DNA, the CDR3 is TGCGCCAGCAGCTTGGGTTGGACAACCATCACGACCTACAATGAGCAGTTCTTC. V and J are TRBV5-1 and TRBJ2-1, with a weak D call TRBD1 (5 bases). The germline gives CDR1 SGHRS, CDR2 YFSETQ. CDR3 length: 18 residues. Trimming removed 0 bases at V and 2 bases at J, with 18 bases between.

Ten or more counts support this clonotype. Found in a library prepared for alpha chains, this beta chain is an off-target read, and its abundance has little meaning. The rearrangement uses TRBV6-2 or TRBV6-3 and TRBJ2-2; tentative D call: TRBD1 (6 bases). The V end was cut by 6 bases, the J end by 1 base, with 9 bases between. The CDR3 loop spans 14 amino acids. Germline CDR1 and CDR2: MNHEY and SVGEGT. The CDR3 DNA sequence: TGTGCCAGCAGGACGACAGGGAACACCGGGGAGCTGTTTTTT. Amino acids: CASRTTGNTGELFF.

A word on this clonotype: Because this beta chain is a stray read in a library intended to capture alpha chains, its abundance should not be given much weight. DNA of the CDR3: TGCAGCGTCGGGACAGGGGGGGCGGAGACCCAGTACTTC. Translating gives CSVGTGGAETQYF. This chain links TRBV29-1 with TRBJ2-5, with 11 bases fitting TRBD1. The CDR3 is 13 amino acids. V dropped 6 bases and J dropped 5; count of bases not matched to a gene: 5. Germline V gene sequence: CDR1 SQVTM, CDR2 ANQGSEA.

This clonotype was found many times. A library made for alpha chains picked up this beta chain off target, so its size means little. CDR3 region: CASSFFYGGDNEQFF. As DNA, the CDR3 is TGTGCCAGCAGCTTTTTCTACGGGGGGGACAATGAGCAGTTCTTC. V usage is TRBV7-9 and J usage is TRBJ2-1; 8 nucleotides match TRBD2. Germline values: CDR1 SEHNR, CDR2 FQNEAQ (reference sequence). The junction had 6 bases not matched to a gene; V was cut back by 3 bases and J by 5 bases. The CDR3 has 15 residues.

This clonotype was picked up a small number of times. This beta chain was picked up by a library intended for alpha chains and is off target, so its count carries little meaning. The chain's CDR3 is CASSYSRLNTEAFF. The CDR3 DNA reads TGTGCCAGCAGTTACTCCAGGCTGAACACTGAAGCTTTCTTT. The V gene is TRBV6-5, the J gene TRBJ1-1; D is unclear. V was clipped by 0 bases and J by 0 bases, with 5 bases between them. From germline, CDR1 is MNHEY and CDR2 SVGAGI. The CDR3 is 14 residues long.

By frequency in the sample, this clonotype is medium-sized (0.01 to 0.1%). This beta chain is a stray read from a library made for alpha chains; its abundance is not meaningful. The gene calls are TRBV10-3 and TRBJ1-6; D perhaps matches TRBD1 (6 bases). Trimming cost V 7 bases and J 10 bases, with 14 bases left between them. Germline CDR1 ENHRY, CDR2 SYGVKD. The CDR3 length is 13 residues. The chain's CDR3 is CAINGGGRSPLHF. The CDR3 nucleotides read TGTGCCATCAATGGGGGCGGACGATCACCCCTCCACTTT.

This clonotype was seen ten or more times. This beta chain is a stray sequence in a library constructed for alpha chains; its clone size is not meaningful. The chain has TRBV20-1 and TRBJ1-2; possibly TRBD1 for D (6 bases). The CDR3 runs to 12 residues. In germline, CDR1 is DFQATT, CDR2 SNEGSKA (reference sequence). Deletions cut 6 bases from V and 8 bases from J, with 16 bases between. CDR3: CSATTGMEGYTF. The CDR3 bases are TGCAGTGCAACAACAGGGATGGAAGGCTACACCTTC.

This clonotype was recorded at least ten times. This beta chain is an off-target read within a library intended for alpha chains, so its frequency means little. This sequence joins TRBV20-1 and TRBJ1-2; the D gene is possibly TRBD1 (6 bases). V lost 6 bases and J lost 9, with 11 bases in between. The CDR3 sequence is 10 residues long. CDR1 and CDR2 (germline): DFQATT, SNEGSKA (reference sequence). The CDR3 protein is CSAGGLSYTF. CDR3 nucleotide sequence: TGCAGTGCAGGGGGGCTTAGCTACACCTTC.

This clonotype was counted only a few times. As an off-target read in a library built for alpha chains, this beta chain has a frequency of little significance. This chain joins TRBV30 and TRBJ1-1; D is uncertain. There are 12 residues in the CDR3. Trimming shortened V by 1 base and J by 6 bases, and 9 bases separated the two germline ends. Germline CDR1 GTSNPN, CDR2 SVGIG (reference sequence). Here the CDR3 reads CAWSGGRAEAFF. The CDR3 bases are TGTGCCTGGAGTGGAGGGCGGGCTGAAGCTTTCTTT.

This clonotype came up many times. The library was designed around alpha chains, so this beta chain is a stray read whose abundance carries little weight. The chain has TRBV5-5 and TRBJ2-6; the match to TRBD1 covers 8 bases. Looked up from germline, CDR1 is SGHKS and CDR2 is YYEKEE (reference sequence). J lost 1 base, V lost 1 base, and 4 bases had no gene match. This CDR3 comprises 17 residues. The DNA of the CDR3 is TGTGCCAGCAGCTTGACAGGGGGGAGATCTGGGGCCAACGTCCTGACTTTC. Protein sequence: CASSLTGGRSGANVLTF. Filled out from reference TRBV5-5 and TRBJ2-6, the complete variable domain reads DAGVTQSPTHLIKTRGQQVTLRCSPISGHKSVSWYQQVLGQGPQFIFQYYEKEERGRGNFPDRFSARQFPNYSSELNVNALLLGDSALYLCASSLTGGRSGANVLTFGAGSRLTVL.

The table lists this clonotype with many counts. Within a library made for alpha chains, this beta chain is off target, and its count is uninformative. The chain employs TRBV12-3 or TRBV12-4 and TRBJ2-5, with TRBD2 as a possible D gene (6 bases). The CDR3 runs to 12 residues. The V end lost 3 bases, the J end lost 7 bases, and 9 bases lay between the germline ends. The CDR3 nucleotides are TGTGCCAGCAGTTTCGTGGGGGGGACCCAGTACTTC. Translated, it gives CASSFVGGTQYF.

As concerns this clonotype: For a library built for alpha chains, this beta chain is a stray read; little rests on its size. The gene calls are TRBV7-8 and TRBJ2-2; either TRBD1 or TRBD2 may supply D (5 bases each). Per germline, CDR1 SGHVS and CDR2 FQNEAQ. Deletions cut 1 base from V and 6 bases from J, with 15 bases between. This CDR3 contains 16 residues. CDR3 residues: CASSLESSRGPGELFF. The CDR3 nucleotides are TGTGCCAGCAGCTTAGAATCCAGTCGGGGACCCGGGGAGCTGTTTTTT.

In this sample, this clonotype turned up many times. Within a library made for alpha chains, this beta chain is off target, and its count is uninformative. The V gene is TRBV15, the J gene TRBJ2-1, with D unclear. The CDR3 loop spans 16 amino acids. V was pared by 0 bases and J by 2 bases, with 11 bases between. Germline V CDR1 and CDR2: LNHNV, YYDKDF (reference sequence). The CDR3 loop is CATSREKVVAYNEQFF. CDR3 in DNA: TGTGCCACCAGCAGAGAGAAAGTAGTAGCCTACAATGAGCAGTTCTTC.

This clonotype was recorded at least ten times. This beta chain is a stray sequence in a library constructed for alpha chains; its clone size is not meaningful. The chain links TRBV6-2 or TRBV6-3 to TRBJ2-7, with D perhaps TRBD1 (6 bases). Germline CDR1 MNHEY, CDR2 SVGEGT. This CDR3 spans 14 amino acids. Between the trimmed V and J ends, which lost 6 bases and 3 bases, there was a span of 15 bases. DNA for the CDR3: TGTGCCAGCAGCCCATGGGGGCATAACTACGAGCAGTACTTC. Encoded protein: CASSPWGHNYEQYF.